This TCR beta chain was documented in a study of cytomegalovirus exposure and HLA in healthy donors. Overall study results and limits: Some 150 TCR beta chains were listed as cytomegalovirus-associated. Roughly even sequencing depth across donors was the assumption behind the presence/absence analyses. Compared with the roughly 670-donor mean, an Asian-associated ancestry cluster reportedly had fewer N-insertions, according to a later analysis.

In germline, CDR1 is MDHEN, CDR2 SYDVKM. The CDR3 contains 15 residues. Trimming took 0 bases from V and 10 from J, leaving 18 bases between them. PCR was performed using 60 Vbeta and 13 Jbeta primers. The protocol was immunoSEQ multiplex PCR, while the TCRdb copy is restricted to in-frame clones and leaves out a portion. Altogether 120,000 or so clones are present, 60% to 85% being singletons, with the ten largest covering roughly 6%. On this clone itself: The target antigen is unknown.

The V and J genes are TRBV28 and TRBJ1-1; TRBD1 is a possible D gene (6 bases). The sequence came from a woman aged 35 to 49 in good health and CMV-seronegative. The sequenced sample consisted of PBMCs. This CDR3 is CASSLWGTPRPGAFF. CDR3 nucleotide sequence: TGTGCCAGCAGTTTATGGGGGACACCCCGCCCGGGAGCTTTCTTT.